Presented here are 10 T cell receptor beta chains from one specimen sequenced in a study of T cell responses to AZD1222 COVID-19 vaccine. The data were produced by immunoSEQ multiplex PCR, yet TCRdb's version contains in-frame clones alone and is incomplete. The table lists over 90,000 clones, over 70% of them singletons, with more than 20% in the top ten. Sequences were derived from peripheral blood, sampled on day 0 of AZD1222 vaccination. Receptors were obtained from an adult in good health.

This chain links TRBV14 with TRBJ2-1, with D possibly called TRBD1 or TRBD2 (6 bases each). Trimming left V 0 bases short and J 13 bases short, with 22 bases between. CDR3 length equals 16 residues. Per germline, CDR1 SGHDN and CDR2 FVKESK. The CDR3 DNA reads TGTGCCAGCAGCCAAGATGGGGGGCAGGGGAGCGGCCTACAGTTCTTC. Encoded protein: CASSQDGGQGSGLQFF.

This clone was counted once. The genes are TRBV5-1 and TRBJ2-3; TRBD1 matches at 7 bases. The V gene end was trimmed by 7 bases and the J gene end by 4 bases; junction bases not matched to a gene: 6. CDR3 length: 13 amino acids. In germline, CDR1 is SGHRS, CDR2 YFSETQ. In nucleotides, the CDR3 is TGCGCCAGCGGGAGACAGGGCTCAGATACGCAGTATTTT. It translates to CASGRQGSDTQYF.

The genes are TRBV5-1 and TRBJ2-1; possibly TRBD2 for D (6 bases). Germline V lookup: CDR1 SGHRS, CDR2 YFSETQ. CDR3 size: 16 residues. The V end lost 0 bases, the J end lost 7 bases, and 17 bases lay between the germline ends. The CDR3 DNA reads as TGCGCCAGCAGCTTGGAGGGTGGGCGGGATGTTAATGAGCAGTTCTTC. It codes for CASSLEGGRDVNEQFF.

The chain uses TRBV4-1 and TRBJ1-1; D is unresolved. This CDR3 is built from 14 residues. The V and J ends lost 0 bases and 1 base respectively, with 6 bases between them. Germline loops: CDR1 MGHRA, CDR2 YSYEKL. The CDR3 reads CASSQDGENTEAFF. Written as DNA, the CDR3 is TGCGCCAGCAGCCAAGACGGGGAGAACACTGAAGCTTTCTTT.

The chain links TRBV5-6 to TRBJ1-2; TRBD1 aligns across 9 bases. Germline assignment: CDR1 SGHDT and CDR2 YYEEEE. The CDR3 length is 16 residues. V was pared by 3 bases and J by 2 bases, with 8 bases of the junction left unmatched. CDR3 coding DNA: TGTGCCAGCAGCTCGCGGCCAGGACAGGGGAACTATGGCTACACCTTC. This encodes CASSSRPGQGNYGYTF.

The chain is built from TRBV11-1 and TRBJ1-2; 8 nucleotides match TRBD1. The CDR3 contains 15 residues. The V and J ends lost 1 base and 4 bases, in that order; junction bases with no gene match: 5. Per the germline V gene, CDR1 is SGHAT and CDR2 is FQDESV (reference sequence). DNA of the CDR3: TGTGCCAGCAGCTTAGACGGGACAGGTCCCTATGGCTACACCTTC. Translated, it gives CASSLDGTGPYGYTF.

This chain links TRBV24-1 with TRBJ1-2; no clear D gene. The CDR3 covers 13 residues. From germline, CDR1 is KGHDR and CDR2 SFDVKD. Deletions cut 1 base from V and 8 bases from J, with 10 bases between. Here the CDR3 reads CATSDFEFGGYTF. The CDR3, as DNA: TGTGCCACCAGTGATTTTGAGTTTGGCGGCTACACCTTC.

J is TRBJ2-1 and V is TRBV6-5, with TRBD2 as a possible D gene (5 bases). Between the trimmed V and J ends, which lost 4 bases and 8 bases, there was a span of 9 bases. The length of the CDR3 is 12 residues. Germline V CDR1 and CDR2: MNHEY, SVGAGI. This CDR3 is CASSSLAYEQFF. The CDR3, as DNA: TGTGCCAGCAGTTCCCTAGCCTATGAGCAGTTCTTC.

This chain connects TRBV28 to TRBJ2-7; TRBD1 agrees at 7 bases. CDR1 is MDHEN and CDR2 is SYDVKM in the germline V gene. After removal of 4 bases from V and 0 bases from J, the junction contained 3 bases not matched to a gene. The CDR3 runs 14 residues. The CDR3 DNA follows: TGTGCCAGCAGTTCGACAGGGCCCTCCTACGAGCAGTACTTC. Translated, it gives CASSSTGPSYEQYF.

CDR3 amino acids: CASRIQDRVRAPLHF. The CDR3 DNA reads as TGCGCCAGCAGGATACAGGACAGGGTGAGGGCACCCCTCCACTTT. The chain combines TRBV10-1 with TRBJ1-6; TRBD1 agrees at 8 bases. V was clipped by 6 bases and J by 11 bases; unmatched bases: 12. The germline CDR1 and CDR2 sequences are WNHNN and SYGVQD (reference sequence). The CDR3 runs 15 residues.